This T cell receptor beta chain was found in a study of OX40 agonist ivuxolimab in advanced cancers. The CDR3 contains 15 residues. V lost 4 bases and J lost 2; bases outside the gene matches: 6. From germline, CDR1 is MNHNY and CDR2 SVGAGI (reference sequence). Only in-frame clones appear in the TCRdb table, and some are missing; sequencing was by immunoSEQ multiplex PCR. In the table there are about 89,000 clones, 93% of which are singletons. This clonotype was obtained from an adult with an advanced solid tumor such as melanoma, head and neck, liver or kidney cancer. The genes are TRBV6-6 and TRBJ2-7; 9 bases map to TRBD2. The sample in question was CD4+ or CD8+ T cells sorted from blood, obtained in a trial of the OX40 agonist ivuxolimab. The CDR3 bases are TGTGCCAGCAGTTCTCATAGCGGGAGCCCCTACGAGCAGTACTTC. This codes for CASSSHSGSPYEQYF.